Listed below are T cell receptor beta chains from one sample, sequenced in a study of OX40 agonist ivuxolimab in advanced cancers. Profiling relied on immunoSEQ multiplex PCR, and the TCRdb table lists in-frame clones only, not all of them. The table shows tens of thousands of clones, with about 90% occurring only once. Material: CD4+ or CD8+ T cells sorted from blood, obtained in a trial of the OX40 agonist ivuxolimab. These receptors were obtained from an adult with an advanced solid tumor such as melanoma, head and neck, liver or kidney cancer. Both conserved end residues are part of each CDR3.

length	V	CDR3
13	TRBV7-9	CASSFDRVGGYTF
16	TRBV5-4	CASSQAAGARGNTIYF
16	TRBV7-2	CASSLIGSQGASPLHF
16	TRBV9	CASARGRAHSGNTIYF
15	TRBV27	CASSLSGGGNEKLFF
13	TRBV10-3	CAISEYLNQPQHF
17	TRBV11-3	CASSYIRGLNRSYEQYF
17	TRBV11-3	CASSSGTGPSGANVLTF
16	TRBV11-2	CASSSTRRGGTDTQYF
15	TRBV6-1	CASSPATSGAYEQYF
15	TRBV19	CASTPGAGVSGEQYF
14	TRBV2	CASRPQGVGHEQYF
14	TRBV7-3	CASSLGTSPYEQYF
13	TRBV7-2	CASSFAQTGGYTF
12	TRBV18	CASSLGKETQYF